The text below deals with one T cell receptor beta chain. The target antigen is unknown. Trimming left V 4 bases short and J 0 bases short, with 7 bases between. The germline gives CDR1 GTSNPN, CDR2 SVGIG (reference sequence). The CDR3 totals 13 residues. The data stem from a study of OX40 agonist ivuxolimab in advanced cancers. Study-level background: From about 20 to 80 years was the age range, with a mean of approximately 63 years, and approximately 84% were male.

Study results and limitations: Some of the nonresponding patients also showed low levels of normalized T-cell clonal expansion. By week 6 at 0.1 to 3.0 mg/kg, blood CD4+ and CD8+ T cells had expanded clonally. CD8+ T cells showed, on average, more clonal expansion than CD4+ cells.

Assay: immunoSEQ multiplex PCR; the TCRdb copy retains only in-frame clones and omits some. The table lists some 34,000 clones, approximately 80% of them singletons, with 9.5% to 15% in the top ten. The TCR sequence derives from an adult with an advanced solid tumor such as melanoma, head and neck, liver or kidney cancer. This specimen consisted of CD4+ or CD8+ T cells sorted from blood, obtained in a trial of the OX40 agonist ivuxolimab. V usage is TRBV30 and J usage is TRBJ1-5; D gene ambiguous. The CDR3 protein is CAWTSGSNQPQHF. The CDR3 nucleotides read TGTGCCTGGACATCCGGTAGCAATCAGCCCCAGCATTTT.